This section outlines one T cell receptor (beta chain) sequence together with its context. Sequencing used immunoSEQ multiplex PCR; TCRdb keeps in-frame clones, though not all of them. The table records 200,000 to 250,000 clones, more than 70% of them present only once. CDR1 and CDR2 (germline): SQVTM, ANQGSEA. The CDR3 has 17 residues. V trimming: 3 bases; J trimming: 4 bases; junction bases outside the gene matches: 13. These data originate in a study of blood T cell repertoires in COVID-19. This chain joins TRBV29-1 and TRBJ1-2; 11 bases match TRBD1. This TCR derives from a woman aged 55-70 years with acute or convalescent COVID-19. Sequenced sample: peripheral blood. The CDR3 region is CSVEGVVGTGGGYGYTF. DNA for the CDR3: TGCAGCGTTGAGGGCGTCGTCGGGACAGGGGGTGGCTATGGCTACACCTTC.